A single sample gave rise to the 15 T cell receptor beta chains below, sequenced in a study of CXCR3-negative and CXCR3-positive naive CD8 T cells. Study-level findings and limits: TRB CDR3s were more hydrophobic in CXCR3-positive than in CXCR3-negative naive cells.

No antigen has been assigned to these receptors. UMI-labeled 5' RACE TRB cDNA libraries were prepared from the cells. After re-calling the 5' RACE reads, TCRdb lists one entry per CDR3 protein, DNA absent. The sample's table shows about 150,000 distinct CDR3 sequences. The material sequenced was naive CXCR3+ CD8+ T cells from blood. Noted subset: CD45RO-CCR7+CD27+CD95- naive CD8+ T cells expressing CXCR3 (TNR3+). These receptors all stem from a human donor in good health. Some clones in this sample may be carry-over from other donors' samples.

This CDR3 is CSANREILSDTQYF. The rearrangement uses TRBV29-1 and TRBJ2-3; TCRdb designates TRBD1, a call that cannot be tested without DNA. The CDR3 contains 14 residues. Germline CDR1 and CDR2: SQVTM and ANQGSEA.

This chain joins TRBV19 and TRBJ2-3; TCRdb calls TRBD1, which cannot be checked without DNA. From germline, CDR1 is LNHDA and CDR2 SQIVND (reference sequence). The CDR3 runs 15 residues. The chain's CDR3 is CASSLSGTGTDTQYF.

The chain has TRBV5-1 and TRBJ2-7; the D call of TRBD1 rests on TCRdb alone, since no DNA is present to check it. Germline assignment: CDR1 SGHRS and CDR2 YFSETQ. The CDR3 spans 15 residues. This chain's CDR3 is CASSLAGTGVGEQYF.

The chain has TRBV28 and TRBJ1-2; TCRdb designates TRBD1, a call that cannot be tested without DNA. The CDR3 length is 19 residues. Per the germline V gene, CDR1 is MDHEN and CDR2 is SYDVKM. The chain's CDR3 is CASSFNKPTEGAIFYGYTF.

The rearrangement uses TRBV27 and TRBJ2-3; without DNA, the TCRdb call of TRBD2 cannot be checked. Germline lookup yields CDR1 MNHEY and CDR2 SMNVEV (reference sequence). There are 14 residues in the CDR3. The CDR3 sequence is CASSLAGRTDTQYF.

This chain uses TRBV27 with TRBJ1-6; TCRdb selects TRBD1, and the lack of DNA leaves this call unchecked. CDR1 and CDR2 (germline): MNHEY, SMNVEV (reference sequence). CDR3 length equals 15 residues. The CDR3 loop is CASSLDILNNSPLHF.

The chain joins TRBV6-2 or TRBV6-3 to TRBJ2-7; TCRdb's D gene call, TRBD1, goes unchecked for lack of DNA. The CDR3 covers 13 residues. Germline loops: CDR1 MNHEY, CDR2 SVGEGT. The CDR3 sequence is CASSQTTGVEQYF.

The chain links TRBV11-3 to TRBJ2-3; absent DNA, TCRdb's TRBD2 call cannot be checked. Germline values: CDR1 SGHNT, CDR2 YENEEA. This CDR3 comprises 17 residues. CDR3: CASSLTGTSGSTDTQYF.

The gene calls are TRBV29-1 and TRBJ2-7; TCRdb selects TRBD2, and the lack of DNA leaves this call unchecked. From germline, CDR1 is SQVTM and CDR2 ANQGSEA. This CDR3 region has 14 residues. CDR3 region: CSVITSGVSYEQYF.

The chain is built from TRBV6-5 and TRBJ2-4; no DNA is available, so the TRBD1 call from TCRdb remains unchecked. Germline V gives CDR1 MNHEY, CDR2 SVGAGI. This CDR3 comprises 15 residues. This chain's CDR3 is CASRVAGTGDYIQYF.

V and J are TRBV13 and TRBJ1-1; absent DNA, TCRdb's TRBD1 call cannot be checked. The CDR3 is 13 amino acids. Germline V CDR1 and CDR2: PRHDT, FYEKMQ (reference sequence). The CDR3 reads CASTGGIGAEAFF.

This chain links TRBV29-1 with TRBJ2-1; the TCRdb D gene call, TRBD1, has no DNA to confirm it. Per germline, CDR1 SQVTM and CDR2 ANQGSEA. The CDR3 loop spans 15 amino acids. This CDR3 reads CSVRGGGLGGAEQFF.

The chain uses TRBV7-3 and TRBJ2-2; TCRdb's assignment of TRBD1 cannot be checked, as there is no DNA. Looked up from germline, CDR1 is SGHTA and CDR2 is FQGTGA. The CDR3 is 16 residues long. The CDR3 region is CASSPTRGVDTGELFF.

This chain links TRBV4-1 with TRBJ1-1; TCRdb outputs TRBD1, but without DNA this stays unchecked. Germline assignment: CDR1 MGHRA and CDR2 YSYEKL. This CDR3 comprises 14 residues. CDR3 sequence reads: CASSPSSTVAEAFF.

V and J are TRBV9 and TRBJ2-7; no DNA is available, so the TRBD2 call from TCRdb remains unchecked. The CDR3 is made up of 14 amino acids. Looked up from germline, CDR1 is SGDLS and CDR2 is YYNGEE. The chain's CDR3 is CASSVGSGAGEQYF.